These 26 T cell receptor beta chains came from one sample sequenced in a study of T cells in Graves' hyperthyroidism and ophthalmopathy. Amplification yielded TCR beta CDR3 regions, with RNA transcripts as the source. The HTBI primer set was used in a first-round RT-PCR of the TCR CDR3. Via MiXCR, TCRdb re-called the multiplex PCR reads, giving one row per CDR3 protein. Of around 430,000 distinct CDR3 sequences in the sample, 15% were seen once. The source material was blood. The receptors come from a woman aged 25 to 39 with Graves' hyperthyroidism.

The chain links TRBV5-5 to TRBJ1-2; the D gene is possibly TRBD1 (5 bases). V gave up 0 bases and J gave up 4 bases, with 10 bases separating them. The CDR3 length is 14 residues. CDR1 is SGHKS, CDR2 YYEKEE, per germline (reference sequence). This CDR3 reads CASSLDKGAYGYTF. CDR3 nucleotide sequence: TGTGCCAGCAGCTTGGATAAAGGGGCCTATGGCTACACCTTC.

This clonotype was counted ten times or more. The genes are TRBV28 and TRBJ2-3; D gene unclear. Per germline, CDR1 MDHEN and CDR2 SYDVKM. This CDR3 has 14 residues. Trimming took off 6 bases at V and 1 base at J, with 11 bases between the two ends. The CDR3 nucleotides are TGTGCCAGCAGCCCGGACCGCCGCACAGATACGCAGTATTTT. Translation gives CASSPDRRTDTQYF.

This clonotype was observed many times. The gene calls are TRBV20-1 and TRBJ2-3, with D unresolved. V lost 1 base and J 3 bases, leaving 5 bases between the germline ends. Per germline, CDR1 DFQATT and CDR2 SNEGSKA (reference sequence). The CDR3 contains 12 residues. The DNA of the CDR3 is TGCAGTGCTAGAGTACTAACAGATACGCAGTATTTT. Amino acids: CSARVLTDTQYF.

Many counts were recorded for this clonotype. The chain carries TRBV3-1 and TRBJ2-7; D is perhaps TRBD1 (5 bases). CDR3 length: 15 amino acids. Trimming left V 1 base short and J 2 bases short, with 12 bases between. From germline, CDR1 is LGHDT and CDR2 YNNKEL (reference sequence). The CDR3 region has the DNA TGTGCCAGCAGCCAAGCGATTACAGGTCCCTACGAGCAGTACTTC. It specifies CASSQAITGPYEQYF.

This clonotype was detected ten times or more. This chain uses TRBV7-9 with TRBJ2-3, with D tentatively TRBD1 (5 bases). Trimming shortened V by 0 bases and J by 1 base, and 8 bases separated the two germline ends. CDR3 length: 15 residues. Germline loops: CDR1 SEHNR, CDR2 FQNEAQ (reference sequence). CDR3 in DNA: TGTGCCAGCAGCTTAGCGCCAGGGCGCACAGATACGCAGTATTTT. Residues: CASSLAPGRTDTQYF.

This clonotype was picked up many times. The V call is TRBV3-1, the J call TRBJ2-5; 9 nucleotides line up with TRBD1. V lost 2 bases to trimming and J lost 6 bases; unmatched junction nucleotides: 1. The CDR3 length is 13 residues. The germline V gene has CDR1 LGHDT and CDR2 YNNKEL (reference sequence). The CDR3 DNA reads TGTGCCAGCAGCCAACACAGGGGGCAGACCCAGTACTTC. Translated, it gives CASSQHRGQTQYF.

This clonotype appeared once. The conserved phenylalanine or tryptophan is not found at the CDR3 terminus, so this likely reflects a read error. The chain carries TRBV24-1 and TRBJ1-4; 7 bases agree with TRBD1. The CDR3 sequence is 16 residues long. Germline V gene sequence: CDR1 KGHDR, CDR2 SFDVKD. The trim removed 3 bases at V and 0 bases at J, leaving 3 bases unmatched. The CDR3 sequence: CATSDPTGTTNEKLFL. The DNA for the CDR3 is TGTGCCACCAGTGATCCGACAGGGACAACTAATGAAAAACTGTTTCTT.

This clonotype has at least ten counts. The V and J genes are TRBV9 and TRBJ2-1, with 7 bases fitting TRBD2. Germline V gene data show CDR1 as SGDLS and CDR2 as YYNGEE. J lost 7 bases, V lost 4 bases, and 17 bases had no gene match. This CDR3 is 17 amino acids long. The CDR3 DNA reads as TGTGCCAGCAGCCAAAGCCCGACCGCGGGACTAAGGAATGAGCAGTTCTTC. It translates to CASSQSPTAGLRNEQFF. Complete variable domain (other parts from reference TRBV9 and TRBJ2-1): DSGVTQTPKHLITATGQRVTLRCSPRSGDLSVYWYQQSLDQGLQFLIQYYNGEERAKGNILERFSAQQFPDLHSELNLSSLELGDSALYFCASSQSPTAGLRNEQFFGPGTRLTVL.

This clonotype was detected ten times or more. The chain joins TRBV18 to TRBJ1-1; D is possibly TRBD1 (5 bases). Trimming removed 0 bases at V and 5 bases at J, with 16 bases between. This CDR3 has 16 amino acids. From germline, CDR1 is KGHSH and CDR2 LQKENI. DNA of the CDR3: TGTGCCAGCTCACCACCGTTGGGGGGAAAAGGGACTGAAGCTTTCTTT. Its protein product is CASSPPLGGKGTEAFF. The variable domain in full, completed from reference TRBV18 and TRBJ1-1, reads NAGVMQNPRHLVRRRGQEARLRCSPMKGHSHVYWYRQLPEEGLKFMVYLQKENIIDESGMPKERFSAEFPKEGPSILRIQQVVRGDSAAYFCASSPPLGGKGTEAFFGQGTRLTVV.

This clonotype was seen many times. DNA for the CDR3: TGTGCCAGCTTGCAGAACACTGAAGCTTTCTTT. Residues: CASLQNTEAFF. The rearrangement uses TRBV18 and TRBJ1-1; D not resolved. This CDR3 comprises 11 residues. Trimming pared 7 bases from V and 1 base from J, leaving 4 bases between. CDR1 and CDR2 from the germline V gene are KGHSH and LQKENI.

The chain carries TRBV28 and TRBJ1-1; D is possibly TRBD1 (5 bases). Deletions cut 1 base from V and 5 bases from J, with 11 bases between. This CDR3 has 14 amino acids. The germline CDR1 and CDR2 sequences are MDHEN and SYDVKM. The CDR3 here is CASSLSGSGTEAFF. The CDR3 DNA sequence: TGTGCCAGCAGTTTATCAGGGAGTGGGACTGAAGCTTTCTTT.

The chain couples TRBV28 to TRBJ1-4; the D gene is possibly TRBD1 (5 bases). There are 15 residues in the CDR3. CDR1 and CDR2 (germline): MDHEN, SYDVKM. V was pared by 5 bases and J by 5 bases, with 15 bases between. Here the CDR3 DNA reads TGTGCCAGCAGTCATGGACGGACACTCAATGAAAAACTGTTTTTT. Translated: CASSHGRTLNEKLFF.

This clonotype was counted only a few times. V and J are TRBV14 and TRBJ2-1, with 10 bases that match TRBD2. The V and J ends lost 1 base and 4 bases, in that order; junction bases with no gene match: 16. Germline CDR1 SGHDN, CDR2 FVKESK. The CDR3 is 20 residues long. CDR3 DNA: TGTGCCAGCAGCCAAGTTCCGACAGGTCTAGCGGGAGATCAATACAATGAGCAGTTCTTC. This sequence encodes CASSQVPTGLAGDQYNEQFF.

This clonotype has just a few counts. A read error may account for a junction end that differs from germline. The V and J genes are TRBV30 and TRBJ2-1; D not resolved. Germline lookup yields CDR1 GTSNPN and CDR2 SVGIG (reference sequence). The CDR3 covers 15 residues. CDR3 sequence reads: CAWSVGSSSYNEQSF. For the CDR3, the DNA is TGTGCCTGGAGTGTGGGTAGCAGCTCCTACAATGAGCAGTCCTTC.

This clonotype has at least ten counts. The V gene is TRBV28, the J gene TRBJ2-1, with TRBD2 identical over 8 bases. This CDR3 comprises 16 residues. J gave up 3 bases and V 6 bases, and 10 bases lay outside the gene matches. Per germline, CDR1 MDHEN and CDR2 SYDVKM. CDR3 in DNA: TGTGCCAGCAGCAGAGCCGGGACTAGAGGCTACAATGAGCAGTTCTTC. The encoded protein is CASSRAGTRGYNEQFF.

This chain links TRBV6-5 with TRBJ2-2, with D perhaps TRBD2 (6 bases). V was shortened by 2 bases and J by 6 bases, with 13 bases between the two germline ends. This CDR3 has 15 amino acids. Germline V CDR1 and CDR2: MNHEY, SVGAGI. CDR3 amino acids: CASSYAGRLSGELFF. CDR3 DNA: TGTGCCAGCAGTTACGCCGGGAGACTGTCCGGGGAGCTGTTTTTT.

The genes are TRBV4-1 and TRBJ2-6; 9 bases are a match to TRBD1. Per germline, CDR1 MGHRA and CDR2 YSYEKL. V trimming: 2 bases; J trimming: 0 bases; junction bases outside the gene matches: 8. The CDR3 sequence is 19 residues long. CDR3 loop: CASSQSDRGGSSGANVLTF. The CDR3 DNA sequence: TGCGCCAGCAGCCAATCGGACAGGGGCGGAAGCTCTGGGGCCAACGTCCTGACTTTC.

This clonotype was seen a handful of times. The V gene is TRBV6-1, the J gene TRBJ2-1; no reliable D call. V lost 5 bases and J 4 bases, leaving 12 bases between the germline ends. Per germline, CDR1 MNHNS and CDR2 SASEGT. This CDR3 is 14 amino acids long. Here the CDR3 reads CASSNLVEYNEQFF. The CDR3 region has the DNA TGTGCCAGCAGTAACCTCGTCGAATACAATGAGCAGTTCTTC.

This clonotype occurred many times. This chain links TRBV18 with TRBJ1-1; D may be TRBD1 (5 bases). The CDR3 has 15 residues. Germline lookup yields CDR1 KGHSH and CDR2 LQKENI. Deletions cut 4 bases from V and 6 bases from J, with 18 bases between. CDR3 sequence (DNA): TGTGCCAGCTCACTTACACAGGAACTATGGGCTGAAGCTTTCTTT. Residues: CASSLTQELWAEAFF. Complete variable domain (other parts from reference TRBV18 and TRBJ1-1): NAGVMQNPRHLVRRRGQEARLRCSPMKGHSHVYWYRQLPEEGLKFMVYLQKENIIDESGMPKERFSAEFPKEGPSILRIQQVVRGDSAAYFCASSLTQELWAEAFFGQGTRLTVV.

The chain couples TRBV4-2 to TRBJ1-2; 7 nucleotides match TRBD1. This CDR3 is built from 15 residues. Trimming cost V 3 bases and J 11 bases; bases outside gene matches: 15. Germline V lookup: CDR1 LGHNA, CDR2 YNFKEQ. CDR3 in DNA: TGTGCCAGCAGCCAGGACAGGTCTTCCTCCAATAGGTACACCTTC. Encoded protein: CASSQDRSSSNRYTF.

This clonotype was found a few times. The J gene is TRBJ2-7, the V gene TRBV28; 11 bases agree with TRBD2. The CDR3 consists of 17 residues. The germline gives CDR1 MDHEN, CDR2 SYDVKM. With 1 base clipped from V and 5 bases from J, the junction kept 10 bases outside the gene matches. CDR3 protein: CASSLLTSGGLLNEQYF. The CDR3 DNA is TGTGCCAGCAGTTTATTAACTAGCGGGGGTCTCCTGAACGAGCAGTACTTC.

This clonotype was counted ten times or more. The chain recombines TRBV11-2 with TRBJ2-3; D perhaps matches TRBD2 (5 bases). CDR3 length equals 14 residues. Trimming removed 3 bases from V and 1 base from J, with 8 bases in between. Germline V gene data show CDR1 as SGHAT and CDR2 as FQNNGV. The CDR3 coding sequence is TGTGCCAGCAGCTTCGCGGGTCGCACAGATACGCAGTATTTT. Its translation is CASSFAGRTDTQYF.

This chain connects TRBV6-5 to TRBJ1-2; a weak D match, TRBD1 (5 bases). The CDR3 length is 15 residues. Germline lookup yields CDR1 MNHEY and CDR2 SVGAGI. V lost 2 bases, J lost 8 bases, and 18 bases lay in between. The CDR3 nucleotides are TGTGCCAGCAGTTACCCCGGGACGGCCGCGGAAGGCTACACCTTC. Amino acids: CASSYPGTAAEGYTF.

This clonotype was seen ten or more times. The V and J genes are TRBV7-3 and TRBJ2-1; 11 nucleotides line up with TRBD1. The germline V gene has CDR1 SGHTA and CDR2 FQGTGA. This CDR3 is 16 amino acids long. V lost 7 bases, J lost 8 bases, and 13 bases stayed unmatched. The CDR3 nucleotides are TGTGCCAGCACCACACCTGGGGACAGGGGGTTGTATGAGCAGTTCTTC. Translated: CASTTPGDRGLYEQFF.

This clonotype was recorded at least ten times. The rearrangement joins TRBV7-2 to TRBJ2-5; D is possibly TRBD2 (5 bases). Trimming shortened V by 3 bases and J by 4 bases, and 12 bases separated the two germline ends. Germline V gives CDR1 SGHTA, CDR2 FQGNSA. This CDR3 contains 14 residues. The CDR3 reads CASSLNDYGETQYF. The CDR3 bases are TGTGCCAGCAGCTTGAACGACTACGGAGAGACCCAGTACTTC. The whole variable domain, remainder taken from reference TRBV7-2 and TRBJ2-5, is GAGVSQSPSNKVTEKGKDVELRCDPISGHTALYWYRQSLGQGLEFLIYFQGNSAPDKSGLPSDRFSAERTGGSVSTLTIQRTQQEDSAVYLCASSLNDYGETQYFGPGTRLLVL.

This clonotype showed up many times. The chain couples TRBV27 to TRBJ2-7; no clear D. The CDR3 has 13 residues. Trimming took off 6 bases at V and 2 bases at J, with 11 bases between the two ends. The germline V gene has CDR1 MNHEY and CDR2 SMNVEV (reference sequence). The CDR3 spells CASSGRAPYEQYF. As DNA, the CDR3 is TGTGCCAGCAGCGGTCGGGCTCCCTACGAGCAGTACTTC.